This TCR beta chain was profiled in a study of PD-1 blockade in classical Hodgkin lymphoma (TCRdb year 2020). For the wider study: Nivolumab dosing was 3 mg/kg intravenously every 2 weeks, continuing until either disease progression or unacceptable toxicity. A peripheral blood immune signature of response to PD-1 blockade in classical Hodgkin lymphoma was defined using TCR beta sequencing and CyTOF. Study-level results and caveats: Lower diversity was seen in patients whose nivolumab began less than 1 year after ASCT, and these patients were left out of later analyses so that immune reconstitution would not confound the results. Baseline diversity similar to that of newly diagnosed patients was observed in trial patients achieving complete response, whereas significantly lower diversity was observed in partial responders and progressors. Baseline TCR diversity was reported to be lower in newly diagnosed patients than in healthy donors, and even lower in relapsed/refractory patients. By C4D1, a significant rise was seen in CD4+ TCR diversity but not in CD8+ TCR diversity (p=0.0027 vs p=0.16), and the rise was most apparent among complete responders (p=0.02). Only a single clinical trial cohort was studied, and what caused the repertoire differences, possibly disease activity or prior therapy, remained undefined.

This specimen's time point label, interpreted: cycle 1 day 1 (C1D1), immediately before nivolumab initiation. All trial patients had relapsed after autologous stem cell transplantation, with cohorts A, B and C differing in prior brentuximab vedotin exposure. A total of about 51 patients with relapsed/refractory classical Hodgkin lymphoma made up the trial cohort, and each patient's best overall response was complete response, partial response or progressive disease. In the multi-cohort phase II CheckMate 205 trial, trial patients received single-agent nivolumab. An independent review committee assessed best overall response using the 2007 International Working Group response criteria. PBMCs from the trial were collected at three points: immediately before nivolumab initiation (C1D1), and during therapy at cycle 2 day 1 and cycle 4 day 1. Peripheral blood was collected in 8 mL Vacutainer Cell Preparation Tubes, from which PBMCs were isolated by centrifugation and then cryopreserved.

Turning to this clone: The antigen it binds to is not known. No base quality information exists; no much larger clone differs at one position.

Genomic DNA was extracted with the Qiagen DNeasy kit from unsorted PBMCs and from negatively selected CD4+ and CD8+ fractions. Using primers that anneal to V and J segments, immunoSEQ multiplex PCR amplified the TCR beta CDR3 regions. Amplification bias was minimized using a synthetic immune receptor repertoire, and residual bias was removed computationally after sequencing. The source study handled its data this way. Repertoire diversity was quantified as the Shannon entropy index using custom Python scripts. Unsorted, CD4+ and CD8+ repertoires were examined separately, except in combined analyses, for which CD4+ and CD8+ sequences were merged in silico. Clonal expansion was defined as at least a 2-fold frequency increase after treatment relative to C1D1, with a pseudocount of 0.5 for undetected baseline clones. Singleton clones were defined as clones with 0 or 1 copy at C1D1, and non-singleton clones were defined as clones with 2 or more copies. Clones expanded in unsorted samples were assigned a CD4+, CD8+ or unknown annotation through matching of protein sequences in sorted samples from the same patient. Wilcoxon tests on paired samples were used to test changes in diversity from C1D1 to C4D1. The table was pulled from immuneACCESS by TCRdb, which kept in-frame rearrangements only. Such tables lose some clones; where checked, under half of the loss comes from unresolved V genes, and the rest has no known cause. V and J calls and clone size are copied from that table; D and trimming were computed from the DNA. This sample holds 40,000 to 65,000 clones; roughly 80% were observed only once. The leading ten clones occupy less than 20% of the sample.

Compared with germline, V lacks 1 base and J lacks 1 base; bases without a gene match: 11. The germline V gene (reference sequence) gives CDR1 as PRHDT and CDR2 as FYEKMQ. From the cysteine up to the phenylalanine, the CDR3 has a length of 19 residues. Of all the DNA, just the CDR3 is kept, 57 bases in frame from base 1. This clonotype was obtained from a human donor with classical Hodgkin lymphoma. The rearranged chain carries TRBV13 and TRBJ2-3; TRBD2 fits 10 bases in the junction. This specimen consisted of peripheral blood mononuclear cells (PBMCs), obtained at baseline. The encoded CDR3 is CASSLALAGDGGGTDTQYF. The nucleotides read TGTGCCAGCAGCTTAGCTCTAGCGGGAGATGGGGGAGGCACAGATACGCAGTATTTT.